Listed here are 16 T cell receptor beta chains from one sample, sequenced in a study of radiotherapy plus CTLA-4 blockade in lung cancer. This table comes from immunoSEQ multiplex PCR, and its TCRdb copy is limited to in-frame clones, with some not included. This table has approximately 33,000 clones, roughly 80% appearing once. The sequences come from peripheral blood, collected from a patient treated with radiotherapy plus ipilimumab. The receptors here all came from a human donor with non-small cell lung cancer who had stable disease on radiotherapy plus ipilimumab.

The DNA of the CDR3 is TGCGCCAGCAGCCAAGAAGCAGATACGCAGTATTTT. Protein: CASSQEADTQYF. The genes are TRBV4-3 and TRBJ2-3; D is undetermined. V lost 0 bases and J 4 bases, leaving 2 bases between the germline ends. The CDR3 has 12 residues. Germline CDR1 is LGHNA and CDR2 is YSLEER.

V and J are TRBV6-1 and TRBJ2-1; 11 nucleotides agree with TRBD2. CDR1 MNHNS and CDR2 SASEGT come from the germline V gene. The CDR3 is 16 amino acids. The V segment lost 4 bases and the J segment 5 bases; nucleotides outside the gene matches: 7. The CDR3 here is CASSGSGTSGNNEQFF. Here the CDR3 DNA reads TGTGCCAGCAGTGGCTCTGGGACTAGCGGAAACAATGAGCAGTTCTTC.

This rearrangement joins TRBV28 to TRBJ1-3; D perhaps matches TRBD1 (5 bases). The germline CDR1 and CDR2 sequences are MDHEN and SYDVKM. This CDR3 has 16 residues. V was shortened by 6 bases and J by 3 bases, with 18 bases between the two germline ends. The CDR3 is CASSSVAGGGGNTIYF. CDR3 DNA: TGTGCCAGCAGCTCCGTCGCGGGGGGAGGTGGAAACACCATATATTTT.

About this clone itself: Other DNA sequences in the same sample also yield this CDR3. This chain joins TRBV7-9 and TRBJ1-6, with D perhaps TRBD1 (6 bases). CDR1 SEHNR and CDR2 FQNEAQ come from the germline V gene (reference sequence). There are 15 residues in the CDR3. Trimming stripped 11 bases from V and 6 bases from J, with 20 bases between. The DNA of the CDR3 is TGTGCCGTTCAAAGGGGGGCGGGGGCTAATTCACCCCTCCACTTT. It specifies CAVQRGAGANSPLHF.

The chain recombines TRBV6-6 with TRBJ2-6; D might be TRBD1 (5 bases). Deletions cut 4 bases from V and 3 bases from J, with 13 bases between. There are 16 residues in the CDR3. Germline assignment: CDR1 MNHNY and CDR2 SVGAGI (reference sequence). Here the CDR3 reads CASSSQGHGGANVLTF. As DNA, the CDR3 is TGTGCCAGCAGTTCTCAGGGCCACGGTGGGGCCAACGTCCTGACTTTC.

Worth noting for this clone: Other DNA sequences from this sample encode an identical CDR3 as well. The J gene is TRBJ1-1, the V gene TRBV29-1; the D gene is possibly TRBD1 (6 bases). V was cut by 4 bases and J by 6 bases, with 18 bases left in between. This CDR3 region has 14 residues. In germline, CDR1 is SQVTM, CDR2 ANQGSEA. Here the CDR3 reads CSVGGKGGGPEAFF. The CDR3 nucleotides are TGCAGCGTTGGGGGGAAGGGGGGTGGTCCTGAAGCTTTCTTT.

The rearrangement uses TRBV10-1 and TRBJ2-5; D is perhaps TRBD1 or TRBD2 (6 bases each). Per germline, CDR1 WNHNN and CDR2 SYGVQD (reference sequence). The ends were cut back, 5 bases at V and 1 base at J, with 11 bases in the middle. The CDR3 has 14 amino acids. The CDR3: CASSHGGGQETQYF. DNA of the CDR3: TGCGCCAGCAGTCACGGAGGGGGCCAAGAGACCCAGTACTTC.

This chain links TRBV2 with TRBJ1-4, with TRBD1 identical over 8 bases. The CDR3 runs 17 residues. Trimming cost V 6 bases and J 8 bases; bases outside gene matches: 17. Germline V CDR1 and CDR2: SNHLY, FYNNEI. CDR3 sequence (DNA): TGTGCCAGCAGGACAGGGGTCGCAATGGCTGGGAAAGAAAAACTGTTTTTT. Residues: CASRTGVAMAGKEKLFF.

This clone was counted between two and nine times. CDR3 sequence: CATQPIGSNQPQHF. The CDR3 DNA sequence: TGTGCCACCCAACCCATTGGAAGCAATCAGCCCCAGCATTTT. J is TRBJ1-5 and V is TRBV2; D ambiguous. This CDR3 contains 14 residues. The germline V gene has CDR1 SNHLY and CDR2 FYNNEI. V gave up 10 bases and J gave up 1 base, with 14 bases separating them. The full variable domain, rest sourced from reference TRBV2 and TRBJ1-5, is EPEVTQTPSHQVTQMGQEVILRCVPISNHLYFYWYRQILGQKVEFLVSFYNNEISEKSEIFDDQFSVERPDGSNFTLKIRSTKLEDSAMYFCATQPIGSNQPQHFGDGTRLSIL.

This clone came up a few times. The chain recombines TRBV5-1 with TRBJ1-1, with D maybe TRBD1 (5 bases). Germline values: CDR1 SGHRS, CDR2 YFSETQ. CDR3 length equals 16 residues. Trimming took off 3 bases at V and 6 bases at J, with 21 bases between the two ends. The CDR3 DNA follows: TGCGCCAGCAGCTCGACGGTGGACACGCTGAGGGCTGAAGCTTTCTTT. Translation: CASSSTVDTLRAEAFF.

The V call is TRBV27, the J call TRBJ2-3; no clear D. V was cut by 5 bases and J by 2 bases, with 11 bases left in between. CDR3 length: 14 residues. From germline, CDR1 is MNHEY and CDR2 SMNVEV (reference sequence). CDR3 sequence: CASSLNRYTDTQYF. The CDR3 nucleotides read TGTGCCAGCAGTCTAAACAGATACACAGATACGCAGTATTTT.

The V gene is TRBV6-1, the J gene TRBJ2-5; D may be TRBD2 (5 bases). The V gene lost 7 bases and the J gene lost 4 bases, with 7 bases spanning the gap. Germline values: CDR1 MNHNS, CDR2 SASEGT. There are 11 residues in the CDR3. The CDR3: CASTGIETQYF. The DNA of the CDR3 is TGTGCCAGCACCGGGATAGAGACCCAGTACTTC.

The chain recombines TRBV19 with TRBJ2-1; 9 bases line up with TRBD1. The CDR3 length is 14 residues. In germline, CDR1 is LNHDA, CDR2 SQIVND (reference sequence). The trim removed 4 bases at V and 7 bases at J, leaving 5 bases unmatched. CDR3 protein: CASSRGQGVNEQFF. The CDR3 DNA reads TGTGCCAGTAGTAGGGGACAGGGCGTAAATGAGCAGTTCTTC.

The chain is built from TRBV6-5 and TRBJ2-4; tentative D call: TRBD1 (6 bases). With 3 bases removed from V and 5 bases from J, the gap between germline ends came to 14 bases. The length of the CDR3 is 15 residues. Germline V gene sequence: CDR1 MNHEY, CDR2 SVGAGI. CDR3 DNA sequence: TGTGCCAGCAGTTATGGGCAGGGGTACCAAAACATTCAGTACTTC. This sequence encodes CASSYGQGYQNIQYF.

This chain connects TRBV10-2 to TRBJ2-1; no firm D call. This CDR3 has 11 amino acids. V was clipped by 4 bases and J by 9 bases, with 7 bases between them. The germline CDR1 and CDR2 sequences are WSHSY and SAAADI. The DNA of the CDR3 is TGCGCCAGCAGTGGACACAGTGAGCAGTTCTTC. Translating gives CASSGHSEQFF.

This clone appeared a single time. The gene calls are TRBV18 and TRBJ1-4, with 12 nucleotides matching TRBD1. J was trimmed by 7 bases and V by 3 bases; bases with no gene match: 9. The CDR3 length is 17 residues. Per the germline V gene, CDR1 is KGHSH and CDR2 is LQKENI. The CDR3 sequence is CASSPGTGGPGGEKLFF. The CDR3, as DNA: TGTGCCAGCTCACCCGGGACAGGGGGCCCGGGGGGTGAAAAACTGTTTTTT.